This is a list of T cell receptor beta chains from one sample in a study of blood T cell repertoires in COVID-19. Generated by immunoSEQ multiplex PCR, the TCRdb table keeps only in-frame clones and is missing some. The sample consists of about 100,000 clones, about nine tenths of them appearing once. Sample: peripheral blood. The receptors stem from a human donor with active COVID-19. The donor label of this sample is uncertain. The conserved cysteine and the conserved F or W are not part of the CDR3 here. The order of the fields is D gene, V gene, CDR3 protein. The D gene is left open where the match is weak.

>.|TRBV4-3
ASSQDLGARQD
>TRBD2|TRBV3-1/TRBV3-2
ASSRGGRSNTGELF
>.|TRBV7-8
ASSLRGGPYNEQF
>TRBD1|TRBV6-6
ASRIGTGVGYT
>.|TRBV6-4
ASSDSDRNTEAF
>TRBD2|TRBV7-9
ASSLLAGPRDTQY
>.|TRBV7-8
ASSRGKGATQPQH
>TRBD1|TRBV19
ASTRDRGNPYNEQF
>TRBD1|TRBV10-3
AIREDRASRPGANVLT
>.|TRBV4-2
ASSPRVSNEQY
>.|TRBV4-1
ASSQGVRGYEQY
>TRBD2|TRBV24-1
ATSGEAGGSKSFYNEQF
>.|TRBV5-6
ASSSAGTGELF
>.|TRBV9
ASSRGMGRESGYT
>.|TRBV3-1/TRBV3-2
ASSQGELSTDTQY
>TRBD2|TRBV10-3
AIKFAGDTYEQY
>.|TRBV7-6
ASSRSRSLGNEQF
>.|TRBV19
ASSSSSGNTIY
>.|TRBV6-5
ASSSGPHNSPLH
>TRBD2|TRBV27
ASSFLGTSGEETQY
>TRBD1|TRBV3-1/TRBV3-2
ASSQTRTGYNSPLH
>.|TRBV1
TSSPQRGGRVSDTQY
>.|TRBV27
ASSWRASGTDTQY
>.|TRBV19
ASSQYPYGYT
>TRBD1|TRBV29-1
SVEDGDSLGTQY
>TRBD2|TRBV7-9
ASSPGLANTDTQY
>.|TRBV11-3
ASSPPDRTGEKLF
>TRBD1|TRBV25-1
ASSEDRGHSYEQY
>TRBD1|TRBV18
ASSPNTGTALYGYT
>.|TRBV5-1
ASSMTRGNEQF
>.|TRBV7-9
ASSLARTGYSGYT
>.|TRBV2
ASSELAGNNSPLH
>.|TRBV5-1
ASSLEGRRAVQETQY
>.|TRBV18
ASSPGSQETQY
>.|TRBV19
APISGVRESPLH
>.|TRBV7-3
ASSLDTRGDTGELF
>TRBD2|TRBV27
ASSPTSGNTGELF
>.|TRBV6-4
ASSISPGELF
>.|TRBV3-1/TRBV3-2
ASSRWARGLTDTQY
>.|TRBV2
ASTQNYNSPLH
>.|TRBV5-1
ASSLAFNSLDTGELF
>.|TRBV10-3
AINRGDGYT
>TRBD1|TRBV10-3
AISGTGQETQY
>TRBD1|TRBV4-2
ASSPPGQFNEKLF
>TRBD1|TRBV5-6
ASSLGQGVYGYT
>.|TRBV10-2
ASGAASETQY
>.|TRBV7-9
ASLLAGAESPLH
>.|TRBV5-1
ASSLGVSSTDTQY
>TRBD1|TRBV7-9
ASSLYFGTGGIHNYGYT
>TRBD2|TRBV7-2
ASSTPAGAGGAKNIQY
>.|TRBV2
ASSATGPWGNQPQH
>.|TRBV2
ASTFQETQY